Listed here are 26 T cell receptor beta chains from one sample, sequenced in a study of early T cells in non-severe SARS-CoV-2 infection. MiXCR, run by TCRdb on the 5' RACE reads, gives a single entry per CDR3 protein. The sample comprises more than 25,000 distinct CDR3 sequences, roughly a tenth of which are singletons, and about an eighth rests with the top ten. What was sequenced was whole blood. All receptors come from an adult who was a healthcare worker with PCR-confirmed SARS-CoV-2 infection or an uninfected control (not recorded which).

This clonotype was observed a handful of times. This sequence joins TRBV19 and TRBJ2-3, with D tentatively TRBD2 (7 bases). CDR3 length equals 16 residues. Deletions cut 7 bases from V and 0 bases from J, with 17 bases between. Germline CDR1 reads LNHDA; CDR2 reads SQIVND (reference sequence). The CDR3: CASMGGGHPSTDTQYF. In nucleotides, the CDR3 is TGTGCCAGTATGGGCGGGGGCCATCCTAGCACAGATACGCAGTATTTT. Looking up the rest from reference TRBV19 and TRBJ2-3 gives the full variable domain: DGGITQSPKYLFRKEGQNVTLSCEQNLNHDAMYWYRQDPGQGLRLIYYSQIVNDFQKGDIAEGYSVSREKKESFPLTVTSAQKNPTAFYLCASMGGGHPSTDTQYFGPGTRLTVL.

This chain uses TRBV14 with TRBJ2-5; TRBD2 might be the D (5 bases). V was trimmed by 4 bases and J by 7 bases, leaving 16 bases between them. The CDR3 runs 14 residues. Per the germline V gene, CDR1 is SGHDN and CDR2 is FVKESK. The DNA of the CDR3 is TGTGCCAGCAGCCCCCACCTGGACTCGGGGACCCAGTACTTC. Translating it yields CASSPHLDSGTQYF. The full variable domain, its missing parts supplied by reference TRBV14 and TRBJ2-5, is EAGVTQFPSHSVIEKGQTVTLRCDPISGHDNLYWYRRVMGKEIKFLLHFVKESKQDESGMPNNRFLAERTGGTYSTLKVQPAELEDSGVYFCASSPHLDSGTQYFGPGTRLLVL.

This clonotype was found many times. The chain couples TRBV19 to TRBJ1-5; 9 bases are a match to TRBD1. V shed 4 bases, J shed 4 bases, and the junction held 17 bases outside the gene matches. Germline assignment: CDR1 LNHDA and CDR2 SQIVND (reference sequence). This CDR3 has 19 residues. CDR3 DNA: TGTGCCAGTAGTACCCATGGGGGGGACAGGGAGGTCCCAAATCAGCCCCAGCATTTT. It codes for CASSTHGGDREVPNQPQHF.

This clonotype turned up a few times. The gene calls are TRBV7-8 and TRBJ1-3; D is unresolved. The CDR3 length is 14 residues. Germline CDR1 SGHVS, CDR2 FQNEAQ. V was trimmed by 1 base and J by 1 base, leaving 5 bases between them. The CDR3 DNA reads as TGTGCCAGCAGCTTAGGGGCTTCTGGAAACACCATATATTTT. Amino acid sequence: CASSLGASGNTIYF.

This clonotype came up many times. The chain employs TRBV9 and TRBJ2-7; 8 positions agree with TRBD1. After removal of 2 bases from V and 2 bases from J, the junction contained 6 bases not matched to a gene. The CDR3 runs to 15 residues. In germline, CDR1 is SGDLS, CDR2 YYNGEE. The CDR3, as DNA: TGTGCCAGCAGCGTTGGGACAGGAGTAGCCTACGAGCAGTACTTC. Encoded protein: CASSVGTGVAYEQYF. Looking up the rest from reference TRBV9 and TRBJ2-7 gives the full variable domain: DSGVTQTPKHLITATGQRVTLRCSPRSGDLSVYWYQQSLDQGLQFLIQYYNGEERAKGNILERFSAQQFPDLHSELNLSSLELGDSALYFCASSVGTGVAYEQYFGPGTRLTVT.

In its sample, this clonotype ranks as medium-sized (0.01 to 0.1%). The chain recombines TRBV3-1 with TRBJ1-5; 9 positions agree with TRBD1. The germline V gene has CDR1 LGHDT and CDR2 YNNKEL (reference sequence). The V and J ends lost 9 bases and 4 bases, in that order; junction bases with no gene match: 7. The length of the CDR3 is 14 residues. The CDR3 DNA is TGTGCCAGTGGGACAGGGTCGGGTAATCAGCCCCAGCATTTT. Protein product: CASGTGSGNQPQHF.

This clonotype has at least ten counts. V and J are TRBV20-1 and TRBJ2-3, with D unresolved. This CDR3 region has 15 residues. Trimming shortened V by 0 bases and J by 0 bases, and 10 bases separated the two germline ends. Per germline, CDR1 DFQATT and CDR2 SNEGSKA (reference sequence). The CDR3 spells CSAREAAASTDTQYF. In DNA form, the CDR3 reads TGCAGTGCTAGAGAGGCAGCCGCTAGCACAGATACGCAGTATTTT.

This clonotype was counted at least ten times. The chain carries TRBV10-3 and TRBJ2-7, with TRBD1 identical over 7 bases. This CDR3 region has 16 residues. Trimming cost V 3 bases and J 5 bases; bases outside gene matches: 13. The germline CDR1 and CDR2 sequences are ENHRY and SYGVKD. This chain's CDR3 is CAISDSSAGGKDEQYF. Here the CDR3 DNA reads TGTGCCATCAGTGACTCATCGGCAGGGGGTAAAGACGAGCAGTACTTC.

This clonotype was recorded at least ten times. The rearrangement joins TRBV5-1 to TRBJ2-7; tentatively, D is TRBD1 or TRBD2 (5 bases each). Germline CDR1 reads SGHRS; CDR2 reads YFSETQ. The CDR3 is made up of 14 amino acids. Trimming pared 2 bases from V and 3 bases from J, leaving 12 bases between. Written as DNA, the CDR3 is TGCGCCAGCAGCTTTGGGGACGCCGACTACGAGCAGTACTTC. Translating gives CASSFGDADYEQYF.

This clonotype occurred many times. DNA for the CDR3: TGTGCCAGTAGTACCCGGGACAGCCCCTCCGGCTACACCTTC. Protein sequence: CASSTRDSPSGYTF. The chain has TRBV19 and TRBJ1-2; 7 positions agree with TRBD1. The ends lost 4 bases at V and 8 bases at J; junction bases unmatched: 10. The CDR3 contains 14 residues. Germline V lookup: CDR1 LNHDA, CDR2 SQIVND (reference sequence).

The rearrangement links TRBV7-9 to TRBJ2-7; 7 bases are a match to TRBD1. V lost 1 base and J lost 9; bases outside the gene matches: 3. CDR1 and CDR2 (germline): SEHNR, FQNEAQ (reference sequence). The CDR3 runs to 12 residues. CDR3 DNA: TGTGCCAGCAGCTTAGAAGGGGGCGGGCAGTACTTC. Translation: CASSLEGGGQYF.

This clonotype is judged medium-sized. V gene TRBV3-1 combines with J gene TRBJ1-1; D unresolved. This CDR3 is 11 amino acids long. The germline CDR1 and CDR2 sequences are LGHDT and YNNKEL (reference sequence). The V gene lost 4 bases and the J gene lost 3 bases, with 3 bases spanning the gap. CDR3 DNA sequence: TGTGCCAGCAGCCGGGACACTGAAGCTTTCTTT. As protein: CASSRDTEAFF.

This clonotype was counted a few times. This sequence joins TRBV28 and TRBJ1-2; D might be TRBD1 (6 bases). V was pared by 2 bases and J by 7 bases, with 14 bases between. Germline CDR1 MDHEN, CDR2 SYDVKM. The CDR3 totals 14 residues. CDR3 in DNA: TGTGCCAGCAGTTTAAGCTCGCAGGGGCTTGGCTACACCTTC. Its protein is CASSLSSQGLGYTF.

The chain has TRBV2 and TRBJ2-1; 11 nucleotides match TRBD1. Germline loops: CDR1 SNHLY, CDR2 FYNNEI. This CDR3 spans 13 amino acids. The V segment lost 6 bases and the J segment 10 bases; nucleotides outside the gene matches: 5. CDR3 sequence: CASRMGQGGEQFF. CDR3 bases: TGTGCCAGCAGAATGGGACAGGGGGGCGAGCAGTTCTTC.

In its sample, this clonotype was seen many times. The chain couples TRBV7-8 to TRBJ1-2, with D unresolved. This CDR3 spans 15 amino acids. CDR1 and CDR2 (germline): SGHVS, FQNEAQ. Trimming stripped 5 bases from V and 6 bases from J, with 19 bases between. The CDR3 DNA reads TGTGCCAGCAGCCTACTCTACCGGGGAGCCCATGGCTACACCTTC. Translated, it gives CASSLLYRGAHGYTF.

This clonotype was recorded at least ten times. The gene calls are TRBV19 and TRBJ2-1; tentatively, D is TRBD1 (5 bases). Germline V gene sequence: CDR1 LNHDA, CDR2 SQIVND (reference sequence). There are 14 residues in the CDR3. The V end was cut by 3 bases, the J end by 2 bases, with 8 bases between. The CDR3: CASSITGPYNEQFF. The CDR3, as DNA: TGTGCCAGTAGTATTACAGGCCCCTACAATGAGCAGTTCTTC.

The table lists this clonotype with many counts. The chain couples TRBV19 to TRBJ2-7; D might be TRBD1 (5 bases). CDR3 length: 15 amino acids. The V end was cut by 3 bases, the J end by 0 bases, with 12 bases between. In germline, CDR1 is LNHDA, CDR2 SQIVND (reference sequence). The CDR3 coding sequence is TGTGCCAGTAGTATTGACAGTTCTACCTCCTACGAGCAGTACTTC. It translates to CASSIDSSTSYEQYF.

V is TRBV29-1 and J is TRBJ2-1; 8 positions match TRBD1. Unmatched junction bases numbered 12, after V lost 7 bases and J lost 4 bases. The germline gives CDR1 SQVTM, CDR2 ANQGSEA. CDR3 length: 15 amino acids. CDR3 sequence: CSGNGDRIFYNEQFF. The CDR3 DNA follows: TGCAGCGGGAACGGGGACAGGATTTTTTACAATGAGCAGTTCTTC.

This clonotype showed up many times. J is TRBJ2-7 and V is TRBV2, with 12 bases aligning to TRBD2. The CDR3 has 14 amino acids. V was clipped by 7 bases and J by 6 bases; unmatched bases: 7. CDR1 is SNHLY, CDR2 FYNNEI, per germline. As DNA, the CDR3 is TGTGCCAGCACACCACCGGGACTAGCGGGCGAGCAGTACTTC. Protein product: CASTPPGLAGEQYF. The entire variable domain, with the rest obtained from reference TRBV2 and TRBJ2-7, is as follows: EPEVTQTPSHQVTQMGQEVILRCVPISNHLYFYWYRQILGQKVEFLVSFYNNEISEKSEIFDDQFSVERPDGSNFTLKIRSTKLEDSAMYFCASTPPGLAGEQYFGPGTRLTVT.

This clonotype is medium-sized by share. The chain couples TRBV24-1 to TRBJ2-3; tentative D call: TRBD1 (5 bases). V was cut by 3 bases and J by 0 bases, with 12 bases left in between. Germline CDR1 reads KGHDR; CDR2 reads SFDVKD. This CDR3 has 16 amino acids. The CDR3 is CATSDVRATSTDTQYF. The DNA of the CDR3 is TGTGCCACCAGTGATGTCAGGGCCACTAGCACAGATACGCAGTATTTT.

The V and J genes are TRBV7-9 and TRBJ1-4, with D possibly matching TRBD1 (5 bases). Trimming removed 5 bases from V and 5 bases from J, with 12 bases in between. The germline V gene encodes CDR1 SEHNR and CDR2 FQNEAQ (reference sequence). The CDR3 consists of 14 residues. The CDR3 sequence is CASSGGVMNEKLFF. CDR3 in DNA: TGTGCCAGCAGCGGAGGGGTGATGAATGAAAAACTGTTTTTT.

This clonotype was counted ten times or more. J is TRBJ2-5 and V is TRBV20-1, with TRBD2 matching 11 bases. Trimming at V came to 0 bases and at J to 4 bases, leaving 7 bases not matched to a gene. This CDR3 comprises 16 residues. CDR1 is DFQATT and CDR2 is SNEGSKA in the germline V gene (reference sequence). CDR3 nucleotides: TGCAGTGCTAGAGATCCGTTTAGCGGGGGGGCAGAGACCCAGTACTTC. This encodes CSARDPFSGGAETQYF.

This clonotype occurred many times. The CDR3 DNA follows: TGTGCCATCAGTGAGGCCAGCGGGGCCCGGGATACGCAGTATTTT. It is translated as CAISEASGARDTQYF. The rearrangement joins TRBV10-3 to TRBJ2-3, with 7 bases fitting TRBD2. After removal of 2 bases from V and 6 bases from J, the junction contained 8 bases not matched to a gene. This CDR3 has 15 amino acids. CDR1 and CDR2 from the germline V gene are ENHRY and SYGVKD.

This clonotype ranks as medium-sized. The CDR3 reads CASTRTTTTDTQYF. CDR3 nucleotides: TGTGCCAGCACTCGGACCACTACCACAGATACGCAGTATTTT. The V and J genes are TRBV6-2 or TRBV6-3 and TRBJ2-3; D ambiguous. The germline CDR1 and CDR2 sequences are MNHEY and SVGEGT. V lost 7 bases, J lost 2 bases, and 13 bases lay in between. The CDR3 consists of 14 residues.

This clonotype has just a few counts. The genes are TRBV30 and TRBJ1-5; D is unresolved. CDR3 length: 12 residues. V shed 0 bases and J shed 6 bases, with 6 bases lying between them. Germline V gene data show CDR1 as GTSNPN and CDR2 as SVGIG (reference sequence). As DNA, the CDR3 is TGTGCCTGGAGTGTTGGACGTCAGCCCCAGCATTTT. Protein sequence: CAWSVGRQPQHF.

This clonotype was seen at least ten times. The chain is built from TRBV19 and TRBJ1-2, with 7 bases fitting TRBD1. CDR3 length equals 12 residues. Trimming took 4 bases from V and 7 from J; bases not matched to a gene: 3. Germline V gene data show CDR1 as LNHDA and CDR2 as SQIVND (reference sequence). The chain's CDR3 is CASSRQGIGYTF. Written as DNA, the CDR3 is TGTGCCAGTAGTAGACAGGGAATTGGCTACACCTTC.